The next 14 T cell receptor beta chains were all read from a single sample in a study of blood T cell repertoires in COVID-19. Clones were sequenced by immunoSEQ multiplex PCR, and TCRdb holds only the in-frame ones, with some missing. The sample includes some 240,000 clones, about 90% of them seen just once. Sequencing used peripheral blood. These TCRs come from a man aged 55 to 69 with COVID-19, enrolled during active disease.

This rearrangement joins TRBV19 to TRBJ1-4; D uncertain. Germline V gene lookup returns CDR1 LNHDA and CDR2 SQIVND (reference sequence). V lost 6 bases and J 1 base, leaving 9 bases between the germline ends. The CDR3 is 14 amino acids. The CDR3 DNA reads TGTGCCAGTAGATCCCCAGGAACTAATGAAAAACTGTTTTTT. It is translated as CASRSPGTNEKLFF.

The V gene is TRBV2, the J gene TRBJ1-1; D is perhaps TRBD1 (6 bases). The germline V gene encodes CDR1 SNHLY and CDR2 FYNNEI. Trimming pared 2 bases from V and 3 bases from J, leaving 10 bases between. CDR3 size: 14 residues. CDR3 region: CASSETGSYTEAFF. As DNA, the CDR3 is TGTGCCAGCAGTGAAACAGGGTCCTACACTGAAGCTTTCTTT.

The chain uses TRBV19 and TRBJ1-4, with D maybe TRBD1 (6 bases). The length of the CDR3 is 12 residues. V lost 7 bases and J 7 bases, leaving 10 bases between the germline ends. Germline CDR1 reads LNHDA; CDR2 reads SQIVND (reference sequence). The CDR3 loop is CASNDRSEKLFF. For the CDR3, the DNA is TGTGCCAGTAACGACAGGAGTGAAAAACTGTTTTTT.

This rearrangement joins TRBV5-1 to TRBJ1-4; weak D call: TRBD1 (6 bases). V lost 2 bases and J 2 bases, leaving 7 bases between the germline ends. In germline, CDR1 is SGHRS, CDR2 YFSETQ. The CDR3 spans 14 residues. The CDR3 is CASSFGQTNEKLFF. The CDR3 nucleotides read TGCGCCAGCAGCTTCGGACAGACTAATGAAAAACTGTTTTTT.

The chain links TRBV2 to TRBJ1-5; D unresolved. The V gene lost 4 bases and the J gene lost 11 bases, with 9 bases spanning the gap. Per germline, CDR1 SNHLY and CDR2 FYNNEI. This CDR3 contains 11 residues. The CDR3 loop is CASSASLAQHF. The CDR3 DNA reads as TGTGCCAGCAGTGCCAGTCTGGCCCAGCATTTT.

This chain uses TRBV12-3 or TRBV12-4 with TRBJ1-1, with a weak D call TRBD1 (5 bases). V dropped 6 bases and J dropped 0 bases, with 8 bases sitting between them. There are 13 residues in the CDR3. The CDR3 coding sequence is TGTGCCAGCAGATCGACAGTGAACACTGAAGCTTTCTTT. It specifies CASRSTVNTEAFF.

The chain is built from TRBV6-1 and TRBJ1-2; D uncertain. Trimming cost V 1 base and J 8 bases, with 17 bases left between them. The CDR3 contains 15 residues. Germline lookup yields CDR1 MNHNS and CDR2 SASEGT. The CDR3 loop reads CASSEGPGLPGGYTF. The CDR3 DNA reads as TGTGCCAGCAGTGAAGGTCCTGGCCTCCCGGGGGGCTACACCTTC.

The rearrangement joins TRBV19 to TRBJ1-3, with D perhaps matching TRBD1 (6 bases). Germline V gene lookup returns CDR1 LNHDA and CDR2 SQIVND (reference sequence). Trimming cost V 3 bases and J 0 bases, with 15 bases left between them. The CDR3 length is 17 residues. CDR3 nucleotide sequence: TGTGCCAGTAGTATTTTAACTGGACAGTACTCTGGAAACACCATATATTTT. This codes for CASSILTGQYSGNTIYF.

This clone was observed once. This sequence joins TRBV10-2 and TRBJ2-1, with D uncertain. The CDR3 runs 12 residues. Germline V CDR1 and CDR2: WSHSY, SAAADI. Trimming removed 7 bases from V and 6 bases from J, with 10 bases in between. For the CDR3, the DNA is TGCGCCAGCACTGAATACAGCAATGAGCAGTTCTTC. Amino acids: CASTEYSNEQFF.

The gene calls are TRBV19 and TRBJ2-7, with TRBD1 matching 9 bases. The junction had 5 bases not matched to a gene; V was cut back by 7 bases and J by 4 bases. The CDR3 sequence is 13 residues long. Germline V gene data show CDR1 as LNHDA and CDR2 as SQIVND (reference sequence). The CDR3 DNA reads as TGTGCCAGTAAGGGGACAGGGAATTACGAGCAGTACTTC. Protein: CASKGTGNYEQYF.

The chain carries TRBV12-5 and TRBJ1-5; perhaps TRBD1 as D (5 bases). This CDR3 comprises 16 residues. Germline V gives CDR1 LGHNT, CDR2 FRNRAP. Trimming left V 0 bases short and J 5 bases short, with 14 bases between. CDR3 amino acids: CASGLVTGGLHQPQHF. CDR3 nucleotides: TGTGCTAGTGGTTTGGTAACCGGGGGGTTGCATCAGCCCCAGCATTTT.

CDR3 loop: CASSPIPTGVSTDTQYF. In DNA, the CDR3 is TGCGCCAGCAGCCCCATACCAACAGGAGTTAGCACAGATACGCAGTATTTT. V is TRBV5-1 and J is TRBJ2-3; D might be TRBD1 (5 bases). The V end lost 4 bases, the J end lost 0 bases, and 18 bases lay between the germline ends. The CDR3 has 17 residues. Germline lookup yields CDR1 SGHRS and CDR2 YFSETQ. The full variable domain, its missing parts supplied by reference TRBV5-1 and TRBJ2-3, is KAGVTQTPRYLIKTRGQQVTLSCSPISGHRSVSWYQQTPGQGLQFLFEYFSETQRNKGNFPGRFSGRQFSNSRSEMNVSTLELGDSALYLCASSPIPTGVSTDTQYFGPGTRLTVL.

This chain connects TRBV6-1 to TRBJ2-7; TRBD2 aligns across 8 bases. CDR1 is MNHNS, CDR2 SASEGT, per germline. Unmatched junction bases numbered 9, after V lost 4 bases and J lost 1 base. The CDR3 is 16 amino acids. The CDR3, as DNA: TGTGCCAGCAGTGTTCGGGGGGGGCCTTGGTCCTACGAGCAGTACTTC. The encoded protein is CASSVRGGPWSYEQYF.

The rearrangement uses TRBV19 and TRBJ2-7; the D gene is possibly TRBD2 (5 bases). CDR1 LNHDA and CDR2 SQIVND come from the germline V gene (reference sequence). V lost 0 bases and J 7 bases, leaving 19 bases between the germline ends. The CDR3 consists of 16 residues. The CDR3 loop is CASSIDLTAAAEEQYF. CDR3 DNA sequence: TGTGCCAGTAGTATAGATCTGACGGCCGCAGCGGAGGAGCAGTACTTC.